This T cell receptor beta chain was recovered during a study of T-cell reconstitution after alpha-beta-depleted transplantation in children. Study-wide findings and caveats: Newly generated T cells supplied most T-cell counts and diversity one year post-transplant. There were reportedly several hundred expanded graft clones from which alpha-beta T cells came about two months after transplant. The high TCRbeta diversity at day 60 in some patients came from surviving recipient T cells and thymic progenitors.

This clonotype was detected many times. Its specificity is unknown. Unique molecular identifiers tagged the TCRbeta library. TCRdb independently ran MiXCR on the PCR reads; one entry per CDR3 protein. The sample comprises approximately 490,000 distinct CDR3 sequences, under 12% of which are singletons, and 2% rests with the top ten. Trimming shortened V by 3 bases and J by 0 bases, and 9 bases separated the two germline ends. The CDR3 is 15 residues long. Germline V gene lookup returns CDR1 MDHEN and CDR2 SYDVKM. Sequences were derived from PBMCs, sampled before TCRalphabeta/CD19-depleted stem cell transplant. The J gene is TRBJ2-4, the V gene TRBV28; tentative D call: TRBD2 (5 bases). The sequence derives from a child under 10 years old with inherited bone marrow failure, due to receive a stem cell transplant. CDR3 coding DNA: TGTGCCAGCAGTTTCTTTGAGGGAGCCAAAAACATTCAGTACTTC. This translates into CASSFFEGAKNIQYF. Looking up the rest from reference TRBV28 and TRBJ2-4 gives the full variable domain: DVKVTQSSRYLVKRTGEKVFLECVQDMDHENMFWYRQDPGLGLRLIYFSYDVKMKEKGDIPEGYSVSREKKERFSLILESASTNQTSMYLCASSFFEGAKNIQYFGAGTRLSVL.